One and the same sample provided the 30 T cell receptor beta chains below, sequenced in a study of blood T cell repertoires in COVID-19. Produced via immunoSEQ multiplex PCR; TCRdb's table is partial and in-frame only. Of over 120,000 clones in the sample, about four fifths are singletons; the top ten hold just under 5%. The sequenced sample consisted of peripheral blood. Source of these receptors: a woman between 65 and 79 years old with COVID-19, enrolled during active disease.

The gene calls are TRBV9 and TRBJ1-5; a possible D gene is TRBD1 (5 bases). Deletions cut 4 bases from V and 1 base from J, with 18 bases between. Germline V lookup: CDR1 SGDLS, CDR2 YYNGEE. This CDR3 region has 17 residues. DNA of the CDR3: TGTGCCAGCAGCACCCGAATAGACAGATCAAGCAATCAGCCCCAGCATTTT. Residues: CASSTRIDRSSNQPQHF.

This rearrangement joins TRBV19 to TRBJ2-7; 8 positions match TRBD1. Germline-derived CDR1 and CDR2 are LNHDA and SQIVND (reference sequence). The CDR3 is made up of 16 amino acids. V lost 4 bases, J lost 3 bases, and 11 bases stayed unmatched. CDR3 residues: CASSKRTGGGFYEQYF. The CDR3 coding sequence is TGTGCCAGTAGTAAAAGAACAGGGGGAGGCTTCTACGAGCAGTACTTC.

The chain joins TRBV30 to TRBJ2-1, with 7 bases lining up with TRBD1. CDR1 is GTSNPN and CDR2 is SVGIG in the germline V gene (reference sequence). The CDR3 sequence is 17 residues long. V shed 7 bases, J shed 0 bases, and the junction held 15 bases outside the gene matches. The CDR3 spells CASSRDRVRSSYNEQFF. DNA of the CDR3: TGTGCCTCCTCCCGCGACAGGGTAAGAAGCTCCTACAATGAGCAGTTCTTC.

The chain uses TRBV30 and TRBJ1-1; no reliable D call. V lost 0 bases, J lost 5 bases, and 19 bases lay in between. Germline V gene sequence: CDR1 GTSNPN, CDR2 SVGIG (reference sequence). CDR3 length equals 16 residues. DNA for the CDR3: TGTGCCTGGAGTGTACAACGGCGGGGTGGAGAGACTGAAGCTTTCTTT. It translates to CAWSVQRRGGETEAFF.

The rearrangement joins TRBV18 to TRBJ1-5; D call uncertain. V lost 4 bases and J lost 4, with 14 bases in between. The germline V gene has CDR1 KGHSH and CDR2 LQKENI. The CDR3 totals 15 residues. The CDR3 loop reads CASSLLPGDNQPQHF. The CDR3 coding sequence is TGTGCCAGCTCACTCTTGCCCGGGGATAATCAGCCCCAGCATTTT. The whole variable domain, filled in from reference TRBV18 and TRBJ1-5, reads NAGVMQNPRHLVRRRGQEARLRCSPMKGHSHVYWYRQLPEEGLKFMVYLQKENIIDESGMPKERFSAEFPKEGPSILRIQQVVRGDSAAYFCASSLLPGDNQPQHFGDGTRLSIL.

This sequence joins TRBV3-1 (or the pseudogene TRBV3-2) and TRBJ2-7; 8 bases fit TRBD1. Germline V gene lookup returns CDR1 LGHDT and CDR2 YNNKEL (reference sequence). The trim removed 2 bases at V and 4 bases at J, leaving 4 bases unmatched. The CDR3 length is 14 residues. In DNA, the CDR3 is TGTGCCAGCAGCCAAAAGACAGGGGCTTACGAGCAGTACTTC. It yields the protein CASSQKTGAYEQYF.

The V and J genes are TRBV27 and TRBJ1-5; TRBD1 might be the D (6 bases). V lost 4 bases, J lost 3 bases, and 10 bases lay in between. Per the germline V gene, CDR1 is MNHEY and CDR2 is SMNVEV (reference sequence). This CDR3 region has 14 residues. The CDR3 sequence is CASSSQGANQPQHF. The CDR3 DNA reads TGTGCCAGCAGTTCACAGGGCGCCAATCAGCCCCAGCATTTT.

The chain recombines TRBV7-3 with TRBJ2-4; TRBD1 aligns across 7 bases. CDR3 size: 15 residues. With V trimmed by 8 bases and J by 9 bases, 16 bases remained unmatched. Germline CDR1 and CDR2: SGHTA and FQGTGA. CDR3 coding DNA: TGTGCCAGCCCCTTAACCATGACAGGGTGCGGCATTCAGTACTTC. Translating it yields CASPLTMTGCGIQYF.

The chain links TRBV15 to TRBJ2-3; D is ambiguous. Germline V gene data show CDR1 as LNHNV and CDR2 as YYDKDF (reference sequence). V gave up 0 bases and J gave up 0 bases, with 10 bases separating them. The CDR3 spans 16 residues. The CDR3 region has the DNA TGTGCCACCAGCAGAGATGGCGGTGATAGCACAGATACGCAGTATTTT. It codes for CATSRDGGDSTDTQYF.

DNA of the CDR3: TGTGCCAGCCAGGGACAGCGGGCCGGGTCACCCCTCCACTTT. Its protein is CASQGQRAGSPLHF. This sequence joins TRBV6-5 and TRBJ1-6; 7 bases match TRBD1. CDR3 length: 14 residues. The V gene end was trimmed by 8 bases and the J gene end by 10 bases; junction bases not matched to a gene: 11. The germline CDR1 and CDR2 sequences are MNHEY and SVGAGI.

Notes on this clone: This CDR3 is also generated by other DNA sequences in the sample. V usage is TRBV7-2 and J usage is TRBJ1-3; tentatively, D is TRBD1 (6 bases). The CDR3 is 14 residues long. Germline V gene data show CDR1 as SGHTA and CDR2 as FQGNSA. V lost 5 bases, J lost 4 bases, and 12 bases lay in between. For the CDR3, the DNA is TGTGCCAGCAGCCCGGGGGGCTCCGGAAACACCATATATTTT. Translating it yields CASSPGGSGNTIYF.

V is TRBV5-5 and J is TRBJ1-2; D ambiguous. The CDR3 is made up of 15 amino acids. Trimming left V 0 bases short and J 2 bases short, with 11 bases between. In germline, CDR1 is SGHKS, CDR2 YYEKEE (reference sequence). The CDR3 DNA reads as TGTGCCAGCAGCTTGGCGGGTCGGGAGAACTATGGCTACACCTTC. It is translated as CASSLAGRENYGYTF.

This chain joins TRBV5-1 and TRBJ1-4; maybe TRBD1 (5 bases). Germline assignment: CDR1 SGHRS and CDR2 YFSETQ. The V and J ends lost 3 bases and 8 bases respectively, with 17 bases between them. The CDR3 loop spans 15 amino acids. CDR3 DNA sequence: TGCGCCAGCAGCTGGGGGGGACGGAGGGAAGAAAAACTGTTTTTT. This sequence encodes CASSWGGRREEKLFF.

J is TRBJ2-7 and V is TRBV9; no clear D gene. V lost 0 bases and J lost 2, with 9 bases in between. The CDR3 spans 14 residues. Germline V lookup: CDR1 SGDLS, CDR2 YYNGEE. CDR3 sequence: CASSVEAEAYEQYF. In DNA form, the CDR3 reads TGTGCCAGCAGCGTAGAGGCCGAGGCCTACGAGCAGTACTTC.

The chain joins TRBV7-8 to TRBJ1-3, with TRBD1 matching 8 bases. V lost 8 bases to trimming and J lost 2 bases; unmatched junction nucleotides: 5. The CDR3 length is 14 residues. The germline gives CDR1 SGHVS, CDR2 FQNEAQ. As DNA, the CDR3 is TGTGCCAGCGAGGACAGGGTCGCTGGAAACACCATATATTTT. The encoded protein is CASEDRVAGNTIYF.

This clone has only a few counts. The CDR3 is CASSMVGVANYGYTF. CDR3 nucleotide sequence: TGTGCCAGTAGTATGGTCGGGGTGGCTAACTATGGCTACACCTTC. The gene calls are TRBV19 and TRBJ1-2; D call uncertain. The germline CDR1 and CDR2 sequences are LNHDA and SQIVND (reference sequence). CDR3 length: 15 residues. Deletions cut 3 bases from V and 0 bases from J, with 11 bases between.

The CDR3 DNA reads as TGTGCCAGCAGCCCACCGGGACAGGGTCCTTGGACGCAGTATTTT. Protein: CASSPPGQGPWTQYF. The V gene is TRBV14, the J gene TRBJ2-3, with 9 bases lining up with TRBD1. Germline loops: CDR1 SGHDN, CDR2 FVKESK. The CDR3 totals 15 residues. With V trimmed by 4 bases and J by 9 bases, 11 bases remained unmatched.

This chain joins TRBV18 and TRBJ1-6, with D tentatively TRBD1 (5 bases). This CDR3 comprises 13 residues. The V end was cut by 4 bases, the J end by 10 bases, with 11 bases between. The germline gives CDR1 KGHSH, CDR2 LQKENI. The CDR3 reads CASSRSQGSPLHF. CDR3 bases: TGTGCCAGCTCACGAAGCCAGGGATCACCCCTCCACTTT.

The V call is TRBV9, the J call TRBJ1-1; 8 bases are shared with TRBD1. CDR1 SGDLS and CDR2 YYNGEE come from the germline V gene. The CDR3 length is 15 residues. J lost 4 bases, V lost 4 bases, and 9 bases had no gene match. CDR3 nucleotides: TGTGCCAGCAGCTTAACAGGGGGAGAGGTCACTGAAGCTTTCTTT. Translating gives CASSLTGGEVTEAFF.

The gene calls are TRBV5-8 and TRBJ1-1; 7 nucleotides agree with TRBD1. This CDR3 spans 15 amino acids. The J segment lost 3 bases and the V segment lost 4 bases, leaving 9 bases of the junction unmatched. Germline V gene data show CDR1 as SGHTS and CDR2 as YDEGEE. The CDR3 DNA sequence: TGTGCCAGCAGCCTCGACAGGGTGGGGGACACTGAAGCTTTCTTT. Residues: CASSLDRVGDTEAFF.

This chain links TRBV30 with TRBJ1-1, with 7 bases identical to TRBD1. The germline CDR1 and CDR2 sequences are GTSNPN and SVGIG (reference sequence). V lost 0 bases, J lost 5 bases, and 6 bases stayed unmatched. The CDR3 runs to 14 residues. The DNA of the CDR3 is TGTGCCTGGAGTGTCCCCCCAGGGGGGACTGAAGCTTTCTTT. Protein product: CAWSVPPGGTEAFF.

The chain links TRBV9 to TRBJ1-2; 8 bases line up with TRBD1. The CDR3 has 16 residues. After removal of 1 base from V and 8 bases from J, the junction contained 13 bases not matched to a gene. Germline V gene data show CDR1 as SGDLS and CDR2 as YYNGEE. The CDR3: CASSVQGASSGGGYTF. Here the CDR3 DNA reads TGTGCCAGCAGCGTACAGGGGGCGAGTTCAGGTGGGGGCTACACCTTC.

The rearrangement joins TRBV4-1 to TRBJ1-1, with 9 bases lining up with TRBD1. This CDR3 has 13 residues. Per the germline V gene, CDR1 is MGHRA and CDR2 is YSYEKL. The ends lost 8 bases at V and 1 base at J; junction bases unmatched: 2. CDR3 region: CASRDRENTEAFF. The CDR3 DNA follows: TGCGCCAGCCGGGACAGGGAGAACACTGAAGCTTTCTTT.

The CDR3: CASSFPGNTEAFF. The CDR3 nucleotides read TGTGCCAGCAGTTTCCCCGGTAACACTGAAGCTTTCTTT. The chain has TRBV28 and TRBJ1-1; D remains ambiguous. The CDR3 loop spans 13 amino acids. Germline V gene data show CDR1 as MDHEN and CDR2 as SYDVKM. V gave up 3 bases and J gave up 2 bases, with 7 bases separating them.

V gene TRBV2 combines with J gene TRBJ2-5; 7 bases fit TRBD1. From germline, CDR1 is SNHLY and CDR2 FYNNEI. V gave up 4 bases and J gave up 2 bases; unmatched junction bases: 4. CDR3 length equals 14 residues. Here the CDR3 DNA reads TGTGCCAGCAGTGTGGACAGGATTCAAGAGACCCAGTACTTC. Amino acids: CASSVDRIQETQYF.

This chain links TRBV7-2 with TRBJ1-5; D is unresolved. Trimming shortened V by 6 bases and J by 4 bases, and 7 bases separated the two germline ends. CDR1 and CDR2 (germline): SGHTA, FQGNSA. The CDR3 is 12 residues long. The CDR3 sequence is CASSTYNQPQHF. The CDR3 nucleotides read TGTGCCAGCAGTACTTATAATCAGCCCCAGCATTTT.

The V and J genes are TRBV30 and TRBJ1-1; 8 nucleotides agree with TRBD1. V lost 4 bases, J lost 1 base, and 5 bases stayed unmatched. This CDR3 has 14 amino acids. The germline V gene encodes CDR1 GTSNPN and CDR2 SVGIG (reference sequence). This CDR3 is CAWTRQGPNTEAFF. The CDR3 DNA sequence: TGTGCCTGGACCCGACAGGGGCCGAACACTGAAGCTTTCTTT.

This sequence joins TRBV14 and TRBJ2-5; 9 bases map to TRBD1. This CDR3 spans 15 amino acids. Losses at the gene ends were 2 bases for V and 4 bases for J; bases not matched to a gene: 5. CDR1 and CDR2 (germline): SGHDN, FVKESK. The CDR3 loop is CASSQNRDRVETQYF. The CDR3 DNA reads TGTGCCAGCAGCCAAAACCGGGACAGGGTAGAGACCCAGTACTTC. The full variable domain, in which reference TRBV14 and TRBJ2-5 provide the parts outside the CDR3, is EAGVTQFPSHSVIEKGQTVTLRCDPISGHDNLYWYRRVMGKEIKFLLHFVKESKQDESGMPNNRFLAERTGGTYSTLKVQPAELEDSGVYFCASSQNRDRVETQYFGPGTRLLVL.

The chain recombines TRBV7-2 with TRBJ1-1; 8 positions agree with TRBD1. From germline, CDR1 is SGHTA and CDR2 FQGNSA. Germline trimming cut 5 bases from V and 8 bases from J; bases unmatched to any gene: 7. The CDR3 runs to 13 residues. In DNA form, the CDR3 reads TGTGCCAGCAGCCGGGACAGGCGGGGGGAAGCTTTCTTT. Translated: CASSRDRRGEAFF.

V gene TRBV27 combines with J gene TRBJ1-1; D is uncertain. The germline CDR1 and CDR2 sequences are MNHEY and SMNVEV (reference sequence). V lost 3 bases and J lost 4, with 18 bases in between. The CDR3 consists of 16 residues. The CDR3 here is CASSFLVRGGVTEAFF. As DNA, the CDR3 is TGTGCCAGCAGTTTCCTCGTCCGGGGTGGGGTCACTGAAGCTTTCTTT.